This is a list of T cell receptor beta chains from one sample in a study of neurological immune-mediated disorders. TCRdb independently ran MiXCR on the 5' RACE reads; one entry per CDR3 protein. The sample lists more than 50,000 distinct CDR3 sequences, over 9.5% seen once, with 1.5% to 2% in the top ten. Sequencing was performed on PBMCs. All receptors come from a man in his sixties in good health. CDR3s include the opening cysteine and the closing phenylalanine or tryptophan. A D gene is named only where the DNA matches it firmly. Size values are once, few and many counts, or a class for expanded clones, and some rows have none.

CASSLEGLAGSYNEQFF TGCGCCAGCAGCCTTGAGGGGCTAGCGGGATCCTACAATGAGCAGTTCTTC TRBJ2-1 many TRBV4-3 TRBD2
CASSFDGVNTGELFF TGCGCCAGCAGCTTTGACGGGGTTAACACCGGGGAGCTGTTTTTT TRBJ2-2 many TRBV5-1 NA
CASSLFLSGGTQETQYF TGTGCCAGCAGCCTGTTCCTTAGCGGGGGTACACAAGAGACCCAGTACTTC TRBJ2-5 many TRBV27 TRBD2
CASKQENTGELFF TGTGCCAGCAAGCAGGAGAACACCGGGGAGCTGTTTTTT TRBJ2-2 many TRBV28 NA
CASSYRRRVGTSPYEQYF TGTGCCAGCAGTTACCGACGGAGAGTGGGGACTAGCCCGTACGAGCAGTACTTC TRBJ2-7 many TRBV6-5 TRBD2
CASKTGGQGYGYTF TGTGCCAGCAAAACAGGGGGCCAGGGCTATGGCTACACCTTC TRBJ1-2 many TRBV28 TRBD1
CASSQVSGTQPQHF TGCGCCAGCAGCCAAGTCTCGGGTACTCAGCCCCAGCATTTT TRBJ1-5 many TRBV4-3 NA
CSASDRGSAKNIQYF TGCAGTGCTAGCGACAGGGGATCAGCCAAAAACATTCAGTACTTC TRBJ2-4 many TRBV20-1 TRBD1
CASSLDGNNEQFF TGTGCCAGCAGCTTAGACGGAAACAATGAGCAGTTCTTC TRBJ2-1 NA TRBV7-2 NA
CSARTAGGPQIEQYF TGCAGTGCTAGGACAGCGGGGGGGCCGCAAATCGAGCAGTACTTC TRBJ2-7 many TRBV20-1 TRBD2
CSAASPLAGAYEQYF TGCAGTGCAGCCAGCCCCTTAGCAGGGGCCTACGAGCAGTACTTC TRBJ2-7 many TRBV20-1 NA
CSAPARDRSLNEQFF TGCAGTGCGCCCGCTCGGGACAGGAGCTTGAATGAGCAGTTCTTC TRBJ2-1 many TRBV20-1 TRBD1
CASSVRLEGFSGANVLTF TGTGCCAGCAGCGTACGGTTGGAGGGATTCTCTGGGGCCAACGTCCTGACTTTC TRBJ2-6 many TRBV9 NA
CASSSQPGAEAFF TGTGCCAGCAGTTCACAACCGGGGGCTGAAGCTTTCTTT TRBJ1-1 few TRBV6-6 NA